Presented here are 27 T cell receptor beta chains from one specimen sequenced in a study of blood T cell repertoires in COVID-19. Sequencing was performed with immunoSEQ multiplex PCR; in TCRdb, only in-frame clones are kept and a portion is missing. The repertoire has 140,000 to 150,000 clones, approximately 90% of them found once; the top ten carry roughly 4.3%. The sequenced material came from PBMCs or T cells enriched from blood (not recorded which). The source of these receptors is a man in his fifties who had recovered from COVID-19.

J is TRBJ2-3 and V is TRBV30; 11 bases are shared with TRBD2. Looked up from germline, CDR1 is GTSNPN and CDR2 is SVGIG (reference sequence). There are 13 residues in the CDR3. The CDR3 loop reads CARSGGAQDTQYF. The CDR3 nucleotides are TGTGCTCGTAGCGGGGGGGCGCAAGATACGCAGTATTTT.

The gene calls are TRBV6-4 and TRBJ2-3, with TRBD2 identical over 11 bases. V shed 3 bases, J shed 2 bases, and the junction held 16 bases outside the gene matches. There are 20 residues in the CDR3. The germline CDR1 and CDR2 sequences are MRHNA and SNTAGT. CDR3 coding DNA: TGTGCCAGCAGTGAACGACTAGCGGGGATGCCGTGGTTGAACACAGATACGCAGTATTTT. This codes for CASSERLAGMPWLNTDTQYF.

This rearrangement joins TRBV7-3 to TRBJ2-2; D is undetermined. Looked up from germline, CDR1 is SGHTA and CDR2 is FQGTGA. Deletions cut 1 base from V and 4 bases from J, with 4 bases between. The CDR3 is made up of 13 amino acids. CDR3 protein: CASSLRGTGELFF. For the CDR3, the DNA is TGTGCCAGCAGCTTAAGAGGCACCGGGGAGCTGTTTTTT.

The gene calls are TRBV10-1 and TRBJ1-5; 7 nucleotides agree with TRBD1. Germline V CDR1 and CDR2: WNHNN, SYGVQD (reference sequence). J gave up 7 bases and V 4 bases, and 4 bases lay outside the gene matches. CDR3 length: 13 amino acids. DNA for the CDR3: TGCGCCAGCAGTGCCGAACAGGGGCAGCCCCAGCATTTT. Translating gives CASSAEQGQPQHF.

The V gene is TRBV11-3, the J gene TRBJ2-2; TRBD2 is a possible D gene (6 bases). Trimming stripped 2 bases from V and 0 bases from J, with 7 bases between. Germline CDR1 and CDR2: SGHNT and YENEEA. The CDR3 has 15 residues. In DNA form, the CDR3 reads TGTGCCAGCAGCTTATCGGGGGCGAACACCGGGGAGCTGTTTTTT. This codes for CASSLSGANTGELFF.

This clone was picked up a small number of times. CDR3 protein: CASSAHGGPSEQFF. The CDR3, as DNA: TGTGCCAGTAGCGCCCACGGGGGGCCATCTGAGCAGTTCTTC. This chain joins TRBV19 and TRBJ2-1, with D perhaps TRBD2 (7 bases). The CDR3 runs 14 residues. Germline V gene sequence: CDR1 LNHDA, CDR2 SQIVND (reference sequence). The germline V and J ends were trimmed by 6 bases and 9 bases, with 18 bases remaining between them.

Here the CDR3 reads CASSQSAANYGYTF. In DNA form, the CDR3 reads TGTGCCAGCAGCCAATCGGCAGCTAACTATGGCTACACCTTC. This chain uses TRBV16 with TRBJ1-2; D remains ambiguous. Per germline, CDR1 KGHSY and CDR2 FQNENV. Trimming removed 0 bases at V and 0 bases at J, with 5 bases between. The CDR3 length is 14 residues.

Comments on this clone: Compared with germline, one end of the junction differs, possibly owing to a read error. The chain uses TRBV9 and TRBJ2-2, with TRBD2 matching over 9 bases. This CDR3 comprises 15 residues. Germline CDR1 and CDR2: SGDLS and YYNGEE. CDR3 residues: CASTRGGRVTGELFF. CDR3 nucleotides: TGTGCGAGCACGCGAGGCGGGAGGGTCACCGGGGAGCTGTTTTTT. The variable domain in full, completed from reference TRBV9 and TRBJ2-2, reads DSGVTQTPKHLITATGQRVTLRCSPRSGDLSVYWYQQSLDQGLQFLIQYYNGEERAKGNILERFSAQQFPDLHSELNLSSLELGDSALYFCASTRGGRVTGELFFGEGSRLTVL.

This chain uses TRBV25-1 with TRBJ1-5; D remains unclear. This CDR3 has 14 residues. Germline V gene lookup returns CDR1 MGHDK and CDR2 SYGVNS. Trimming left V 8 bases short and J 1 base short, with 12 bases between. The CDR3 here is CASSGTISNQPQHF. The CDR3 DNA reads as TGTGCCAGCTCGGGTACGATAAGCAATCAGCCCCAGCATTTT.

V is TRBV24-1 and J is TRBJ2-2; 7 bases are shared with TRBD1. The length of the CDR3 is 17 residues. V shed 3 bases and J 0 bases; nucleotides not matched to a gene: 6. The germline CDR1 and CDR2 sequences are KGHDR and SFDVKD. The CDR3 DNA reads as TGTGCCACCAGTGATCCCCCTCAGGGGGCGAACACCGGGGAGCTGTTTTTT. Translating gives CATSDPPQGANTGELFF.

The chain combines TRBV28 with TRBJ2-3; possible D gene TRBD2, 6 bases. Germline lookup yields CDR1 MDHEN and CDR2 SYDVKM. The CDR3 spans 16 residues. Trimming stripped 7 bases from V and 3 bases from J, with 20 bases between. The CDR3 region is CASIIGGSGRTDTQYF. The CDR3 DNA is TGTGCCAGCATAATTGGGGGGAGCGGCAGGACAGATACGCAGTATTTT.

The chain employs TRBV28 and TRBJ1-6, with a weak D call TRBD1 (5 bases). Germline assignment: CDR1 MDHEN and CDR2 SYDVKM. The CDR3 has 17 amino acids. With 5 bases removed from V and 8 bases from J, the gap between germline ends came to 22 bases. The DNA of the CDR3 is TGTGCCAGCAGTGGAGCTACCACCGGGACTATACATTCACCCCTCCACTTT. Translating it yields CASSGATTGTIHSPLHF.

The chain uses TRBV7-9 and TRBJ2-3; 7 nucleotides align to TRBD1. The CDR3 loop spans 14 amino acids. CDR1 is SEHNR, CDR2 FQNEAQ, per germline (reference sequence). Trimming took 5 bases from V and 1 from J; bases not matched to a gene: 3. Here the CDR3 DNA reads TGTGCCAGCAGCATAGGACAGGGCACAGATACGCAGTATTTT. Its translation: CASSIGQGTDTQYF.

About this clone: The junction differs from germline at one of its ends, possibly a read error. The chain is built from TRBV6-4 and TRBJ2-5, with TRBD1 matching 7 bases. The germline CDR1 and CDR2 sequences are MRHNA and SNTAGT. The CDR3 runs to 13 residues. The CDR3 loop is CASSPEGDRNLDF. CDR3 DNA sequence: TGTGCCAGCAGTCCCGAAGGGGACAGAAACTTGGACTTC.

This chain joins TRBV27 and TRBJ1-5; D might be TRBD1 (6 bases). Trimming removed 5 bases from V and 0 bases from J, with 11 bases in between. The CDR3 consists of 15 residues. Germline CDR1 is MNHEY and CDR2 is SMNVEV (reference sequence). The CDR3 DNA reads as TGTGCCAGCAGTCAGGACAGCTATAGCAATCAGCCCCAGCATTTT. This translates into CASSQDSYSNQPQHF.

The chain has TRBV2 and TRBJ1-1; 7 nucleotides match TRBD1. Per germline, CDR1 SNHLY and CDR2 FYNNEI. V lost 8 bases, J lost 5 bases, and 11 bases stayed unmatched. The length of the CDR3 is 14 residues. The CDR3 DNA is TGTGCCAGCCTAAACCGGGACAGTAGGACTGAAGCTTTCTTT. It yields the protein CASLNRDSRTEAFF.

The CDR3 loop is CASSLATSDYEQYF. In DNA, the CDR3 is TGTGCCAGCAGCTTAGCGACTAGTGACTACGAGCAGTACTTC. The chain uses TRBV7-2 and TRBJ2-7; D possibly corresponds to TRBD2 (6 bases). CDR3 length equals 14 residues. V was pared by 0 bases and J by 3 bases, with 9 bases between. From germline, CDR1 is SGHTA and CDR2 FQGNSA.

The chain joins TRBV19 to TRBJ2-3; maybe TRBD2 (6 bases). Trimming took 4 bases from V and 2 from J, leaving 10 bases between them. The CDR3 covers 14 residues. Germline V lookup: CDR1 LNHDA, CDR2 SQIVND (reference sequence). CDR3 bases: TGTGCCAGTAGTACGGGGGACGACACAGATACGCAGTATTTT. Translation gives CASSTGDDTDTQYF. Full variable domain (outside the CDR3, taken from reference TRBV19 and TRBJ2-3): DGGITQSPKYLFRKEGQNVTLSCEQNLNHDAMYWYRQDPGQGLRLIYYSQIVNDFQKGDIAEGYSVSREKKESFPLTVTSAQKNPTAFYLCASSTGDDTDTQYFGPGTRLTVL.

The CDR3 DNA sequence: TGTGCCAGCAGCCAAGACCCCCGTCCCAGGGCCAACTATGGCTACACCTTC. This sequence encodes CASSQDPRPRANYGYTF. This chain connects TRBV14 to TRBJ1-2, with D maybe TRBD1 (5 bases). Germline assignment: CDR1 SGHDN and CDR2 FVKESK. V lost 0 bases and J 2 bases, leaving 16 bases between the germline ends. The CDR3 length is 17 residues. Filled out from reference TRBV14 and TRBJ1-2, the complete variable domain reads EAGVTQFPSHSVIEKGQTVTLRCDPISGHDNLYWYRRVMGKEIKFLLHFVKESKQDESGMPNNRFLAERTGGTYSTLKVQPAELEDSGVYFCASSQDPRPRANYGYTFGSGTRLTVV.

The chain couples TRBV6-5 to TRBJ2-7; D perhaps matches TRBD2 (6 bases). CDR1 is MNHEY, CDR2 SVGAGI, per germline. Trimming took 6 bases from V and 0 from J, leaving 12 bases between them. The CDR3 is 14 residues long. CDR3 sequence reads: CASRNRETSYEQYF. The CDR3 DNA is TGTGCCAGCAGGAACCGGGAGACCTCCTACGAGCAGTACTTC.

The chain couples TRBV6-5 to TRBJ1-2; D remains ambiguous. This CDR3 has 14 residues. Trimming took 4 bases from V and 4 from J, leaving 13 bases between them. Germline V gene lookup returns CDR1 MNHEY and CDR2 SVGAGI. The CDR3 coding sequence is TGTGCCAGCAGTTTGGGTTTGAGGGTCTATGGCTACACCTTC. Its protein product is CASSLGLRVYGYTF.

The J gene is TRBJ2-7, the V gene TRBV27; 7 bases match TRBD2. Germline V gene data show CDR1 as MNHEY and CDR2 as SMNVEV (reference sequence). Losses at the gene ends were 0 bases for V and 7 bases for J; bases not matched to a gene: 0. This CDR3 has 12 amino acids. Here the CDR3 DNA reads TGTGCCAGCAGTTTATCCGGGGGGGAGCAGTACTTC. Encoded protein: CASSLSGGEQYF.

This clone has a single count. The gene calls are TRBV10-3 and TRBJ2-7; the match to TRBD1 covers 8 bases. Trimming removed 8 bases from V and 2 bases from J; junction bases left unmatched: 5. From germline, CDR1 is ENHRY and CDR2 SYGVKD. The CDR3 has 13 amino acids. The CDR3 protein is CAIGQGETYEQYV. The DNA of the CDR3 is TGTGCCATCGGACAGGGTGAAACCTACGAGCAGTACGTC.

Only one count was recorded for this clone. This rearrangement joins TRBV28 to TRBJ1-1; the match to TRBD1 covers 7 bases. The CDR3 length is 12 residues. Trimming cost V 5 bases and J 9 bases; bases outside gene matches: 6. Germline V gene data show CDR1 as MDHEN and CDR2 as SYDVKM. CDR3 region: CASSPQGIKAFF. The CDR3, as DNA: TGTGCCAGCAGTCCACAGGGGATTAAAGCTTTCTTT.

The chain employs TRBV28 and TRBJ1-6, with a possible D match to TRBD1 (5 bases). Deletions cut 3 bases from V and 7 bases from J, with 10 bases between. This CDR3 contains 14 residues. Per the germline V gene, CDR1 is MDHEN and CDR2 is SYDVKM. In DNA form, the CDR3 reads TGTGCCAGCAGTTTGGGACTGCTCAATTCACCCCTCCACTTT. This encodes CASSLGLLNSPLHF.

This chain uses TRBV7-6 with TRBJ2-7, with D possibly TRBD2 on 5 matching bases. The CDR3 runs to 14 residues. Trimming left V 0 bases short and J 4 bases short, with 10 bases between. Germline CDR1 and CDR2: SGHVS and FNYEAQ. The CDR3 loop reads CASSLARASYEQYF. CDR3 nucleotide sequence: TGTGCCAGCAGCTTAGCGCGGGCTTCGTACGAGCAGTACTTC.

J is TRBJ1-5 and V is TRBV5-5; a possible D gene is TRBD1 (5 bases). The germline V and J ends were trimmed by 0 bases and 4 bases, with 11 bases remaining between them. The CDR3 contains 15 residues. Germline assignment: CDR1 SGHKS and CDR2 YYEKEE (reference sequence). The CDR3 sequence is CASSLAPTENQPQHF. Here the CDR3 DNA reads TGTGCCAGCAGCTTGGCCCCGACAGAAAATCAGCCCCAGCATTTT.